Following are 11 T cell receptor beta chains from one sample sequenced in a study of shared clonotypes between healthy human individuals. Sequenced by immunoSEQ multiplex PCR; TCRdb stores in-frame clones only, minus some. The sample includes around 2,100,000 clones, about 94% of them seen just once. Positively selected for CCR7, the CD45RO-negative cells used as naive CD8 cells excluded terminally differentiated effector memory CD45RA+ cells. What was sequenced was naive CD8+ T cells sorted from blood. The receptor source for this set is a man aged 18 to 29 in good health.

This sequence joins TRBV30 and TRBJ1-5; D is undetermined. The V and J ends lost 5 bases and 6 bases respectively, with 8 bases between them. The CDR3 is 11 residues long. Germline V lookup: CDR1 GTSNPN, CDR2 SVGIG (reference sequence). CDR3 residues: CAWSGVQPQHF. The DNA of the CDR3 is TGTGCCTGGTCCGGTGTTCAGCCCCAGCATTTT.

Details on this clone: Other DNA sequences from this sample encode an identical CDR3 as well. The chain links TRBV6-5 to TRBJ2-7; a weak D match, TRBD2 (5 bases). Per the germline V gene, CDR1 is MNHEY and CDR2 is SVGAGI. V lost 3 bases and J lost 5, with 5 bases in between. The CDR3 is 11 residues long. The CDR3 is CASSYSDEQYF. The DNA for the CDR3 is TGTGCCAGCAGTTATAGCGACGAGCAGTACTTC.

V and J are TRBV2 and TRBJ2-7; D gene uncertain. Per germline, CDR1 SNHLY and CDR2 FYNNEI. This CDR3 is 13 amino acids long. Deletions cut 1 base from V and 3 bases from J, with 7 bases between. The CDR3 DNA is TGTGCCAGCAGTGAAGGGTCATTCTACGAGCAGTACTTC. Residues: CASSEGSFYEQYF.

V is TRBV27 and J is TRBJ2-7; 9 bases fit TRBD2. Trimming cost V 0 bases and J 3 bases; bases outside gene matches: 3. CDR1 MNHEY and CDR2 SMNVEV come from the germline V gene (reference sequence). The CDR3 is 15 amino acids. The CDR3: CASSLSPSGNYEQYF. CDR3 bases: TGTGCCAGCAGTTTATCACCTAGCGGGAACTACGAGCAGTACTTC.

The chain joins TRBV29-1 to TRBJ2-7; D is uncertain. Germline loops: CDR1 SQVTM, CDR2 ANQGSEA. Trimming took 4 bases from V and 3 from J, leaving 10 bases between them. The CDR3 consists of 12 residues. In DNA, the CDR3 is TGCAGCGTTGGGACGGTTGGCTACGAGCAGTACTTC. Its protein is CSVGTVGYEQYF.

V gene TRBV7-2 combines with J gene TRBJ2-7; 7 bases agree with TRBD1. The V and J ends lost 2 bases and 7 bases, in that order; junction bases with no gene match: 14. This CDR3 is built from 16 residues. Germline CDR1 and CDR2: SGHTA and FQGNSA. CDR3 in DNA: TGTGCCAGCAGCTTACCCCTGACAGGGACCGAAGAGGAGCAGTACTTC. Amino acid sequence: CASSLPLTGTEEEQYF.

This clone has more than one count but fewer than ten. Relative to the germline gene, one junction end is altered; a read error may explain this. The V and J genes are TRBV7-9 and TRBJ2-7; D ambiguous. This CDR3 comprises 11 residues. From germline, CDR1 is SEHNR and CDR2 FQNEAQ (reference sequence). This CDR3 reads CASSLGPDVDF. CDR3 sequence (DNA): TGTGCCAGCAGCTTGGGCCCGGATGTCGACTTC.

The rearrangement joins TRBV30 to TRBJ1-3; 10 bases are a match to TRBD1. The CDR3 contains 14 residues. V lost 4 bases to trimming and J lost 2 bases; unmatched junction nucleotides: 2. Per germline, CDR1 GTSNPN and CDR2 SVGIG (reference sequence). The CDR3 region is CAWMGQGTGNTIYF. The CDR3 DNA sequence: TGTGCCTGGATGGGACAGGGGACTGGAAACACCATATATTTT.

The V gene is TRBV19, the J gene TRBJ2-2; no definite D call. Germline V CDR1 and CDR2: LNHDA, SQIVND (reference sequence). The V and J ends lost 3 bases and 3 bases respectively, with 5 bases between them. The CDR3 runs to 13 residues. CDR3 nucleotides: TGTGCCAGTAGTATTGACTACACCGGGGAGCTGTTTTTT. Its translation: CASSIDYTGELFF.

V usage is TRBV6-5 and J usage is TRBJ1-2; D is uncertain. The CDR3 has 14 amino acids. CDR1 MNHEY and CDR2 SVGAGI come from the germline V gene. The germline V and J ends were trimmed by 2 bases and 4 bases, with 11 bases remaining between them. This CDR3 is CASSYQPSAYGYTF. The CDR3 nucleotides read TGTGCCAGCAGTTACCAACCTTCGGCCTATGGCTACACCTTC.

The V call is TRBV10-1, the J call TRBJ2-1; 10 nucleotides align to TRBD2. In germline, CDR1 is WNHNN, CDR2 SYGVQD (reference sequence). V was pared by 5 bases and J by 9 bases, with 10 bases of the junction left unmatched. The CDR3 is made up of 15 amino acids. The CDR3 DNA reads TGCGCCAGCAGTCCACTAGCGGGGAGGGTAGGTGAGCAGTTCTTC. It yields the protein CASSPLAGRVGEQFF.